This T cell receptor (beta chain) was found in a study of cytomegalovirus exposure and HLA in healthy donors. In the PCR, 60 Vbeta and 13 Jbeta primers were used. This table comes from immunoSEQ multiplex PCR, and its TCRdb copy is limited to in-frame clones, with some not included. Of 100,000 to 150,000 clones listed, roughly 80% are singletons. Among the donors, all were healthy bone marrow donors. This CDR3 contains 17 residues. Germline V gene lookup returns CDR1 SGHKS and CDR2 YYEKEE (reference sequence). The V gene lost 4 bases and the J gene lost 2 bases, with 20 bases spanning the gap. The sequenced material came from PBMCs. V gene TRBV5-5 combines with J gene TRBJ2-3; D remains unclear. The receptor was derived from a woman younger than 30 in good health and CMV-seronegative. CDR3 nucleotide sequence: TGTGCCAGCAGCCCATTGGCCCCCAGGCCTGACACAGATACGCAGTATTTT. It codes for CASSPLAPRPDTDTQYF.